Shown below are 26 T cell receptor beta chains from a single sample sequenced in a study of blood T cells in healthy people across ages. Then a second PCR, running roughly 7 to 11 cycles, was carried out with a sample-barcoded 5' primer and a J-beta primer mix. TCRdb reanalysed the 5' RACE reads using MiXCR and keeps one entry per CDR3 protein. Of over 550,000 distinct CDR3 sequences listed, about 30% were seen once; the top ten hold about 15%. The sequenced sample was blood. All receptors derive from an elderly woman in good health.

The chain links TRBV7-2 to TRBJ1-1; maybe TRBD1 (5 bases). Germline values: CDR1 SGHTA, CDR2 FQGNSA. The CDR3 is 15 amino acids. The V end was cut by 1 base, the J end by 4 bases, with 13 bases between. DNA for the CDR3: TGTGCCAGCAGCTTAGGCAGGGTAATGGGCACTGAAGCTTTCTTT. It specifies CASSLGRVMGTEAFF.

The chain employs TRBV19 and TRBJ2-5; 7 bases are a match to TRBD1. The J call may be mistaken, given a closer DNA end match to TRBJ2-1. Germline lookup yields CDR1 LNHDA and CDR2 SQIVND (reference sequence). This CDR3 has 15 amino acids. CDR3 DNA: TGTGCCAGTAGTATAGACCTGGACAGGCAAGAGACCCAGTTCTTC. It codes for CASSIDLDRQETQFF.

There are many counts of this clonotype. The CDR3 DNA reads as TGCAGTGTCTCCCGAAAGGGTTCCGAGCAGTTCTTC. Protein sequence: CSVSRKGSEQFF. The V and J genes are TRBV20-1 and TRBJ2-1; D is unresolved. Trimming pared 7 bases from V and 10 bases from J, leaving 17 bases between. Germline V gene data show CDR1 as DFQATT and CDR2 as SNEGSKA (reference sequence). The CDR3 contains 12 residues.

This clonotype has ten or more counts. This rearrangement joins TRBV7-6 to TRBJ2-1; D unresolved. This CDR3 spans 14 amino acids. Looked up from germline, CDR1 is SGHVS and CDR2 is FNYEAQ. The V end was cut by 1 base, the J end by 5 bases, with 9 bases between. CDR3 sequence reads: CASSLDLRDNEQFF. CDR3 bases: TGTGCCAGCAGCTTAGACCTTAGAGACAATGAGCAGTTCTTC.

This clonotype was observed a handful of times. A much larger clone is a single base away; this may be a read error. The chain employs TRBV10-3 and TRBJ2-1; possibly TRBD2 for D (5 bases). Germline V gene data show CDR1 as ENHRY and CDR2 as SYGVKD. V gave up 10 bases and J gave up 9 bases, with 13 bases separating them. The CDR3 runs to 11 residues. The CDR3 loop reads CATGSWSEQFF. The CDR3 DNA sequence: TGTGCCACTGGGAGTTGGAGTGAGCAGTTCTTC.

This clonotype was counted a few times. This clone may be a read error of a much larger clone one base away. CDR3 residues: CASAYDQETQYF. The CDR3, as DNA: TGTGCCAGCGCCTATGACCAAGAGACCCAGTACTTC. The genes are TRBV7-2 and TRBJ2-5; D is uncertain. Trimming shortened V by 8 bases and J by 0 bases, and 7 bases separated the two germline ends. From germline, CDR1 is SGHTA and CDR2 FQGNSA. This CDR3 comprises 12 residues. Full variable domain (outside the CDR3, taken from reference TRBV7-2 and TRBJ2-5): GAGVSQSPSNKVTEKGKDVELRCDPISGHTALYWYRQSLGQGLEFLIYFQGNSAPDKSGLPSDRFSAERTGGSVSTLTIQRTQQEDSAVYLCASAYDQETQYFGPGTRLLVL.

The CDR3 DNA follows: TGCGCCAGCAGTGTTACGACTAGCGGGGTGTCAGATACGCAGTATTTT. Translation: CASSVTTSGVSDTQYF. The J gene is TRBJ2-3, the V gene TRBV4-3; 11 bases agree with TRBD2. The CDR3 is 16 amino acids. In germline, CDR1 is LGHNA, CDR2 YSLEER. Trimming cost V 6 bases and J 4 bases; bases outside gene matches: 9.

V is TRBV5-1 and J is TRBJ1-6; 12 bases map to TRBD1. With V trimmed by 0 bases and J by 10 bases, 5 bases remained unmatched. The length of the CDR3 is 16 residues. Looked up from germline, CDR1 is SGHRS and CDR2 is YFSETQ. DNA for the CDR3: TGCGCCAGCAGCTTGGGAGGGGACAGGGGGCTCTCACCCCTCCACTTT. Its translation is CASSLGGDRGLSPLHF.

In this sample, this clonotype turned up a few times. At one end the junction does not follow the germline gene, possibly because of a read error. CDR3 loop: CASSPGPKTSEKLFF. The CDR3 bases are TGCGCCAGCAGCCCCGGACCGAAGACTAGTGAAAAACTGTTTTTT. The chain links TRBV5-1 to TRBJ1-4; D unclear. Germline V gives CDR1 SGHRS, CDR2 YFSETQ. CDR3 length equals 15 residues.

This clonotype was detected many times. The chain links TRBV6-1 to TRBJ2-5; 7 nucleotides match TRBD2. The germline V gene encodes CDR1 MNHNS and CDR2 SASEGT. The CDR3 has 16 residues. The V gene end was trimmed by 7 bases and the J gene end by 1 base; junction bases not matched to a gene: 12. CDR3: CASIKGVGGFQETQYF. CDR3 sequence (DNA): TGTGCCAGCATCAAAGGTGTGGGGGGGTTCCAAGAGACCCAGTACTTC.

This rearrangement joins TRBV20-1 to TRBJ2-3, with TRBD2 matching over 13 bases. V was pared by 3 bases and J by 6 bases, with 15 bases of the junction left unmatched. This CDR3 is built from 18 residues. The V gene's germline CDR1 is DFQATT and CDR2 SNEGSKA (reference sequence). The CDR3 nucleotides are TGCAGTGCTAGGGGCGGACTAGCGGGGGCCCCGGGCCGGGATACGCAGTATTTT. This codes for CSARGGLAGAPGRDTQYF.

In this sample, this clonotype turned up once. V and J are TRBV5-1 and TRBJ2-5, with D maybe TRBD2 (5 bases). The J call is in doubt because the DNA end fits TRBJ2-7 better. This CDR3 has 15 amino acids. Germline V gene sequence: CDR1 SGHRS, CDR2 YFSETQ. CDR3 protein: CASSWTTGSRDEQYF. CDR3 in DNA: TGCGCCAGCAGCTGGACCACGGGAAGTAGGGACGAGCAGTACTTC.

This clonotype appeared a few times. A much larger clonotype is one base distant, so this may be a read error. The DNA of the CDR3 is TGTGCCAGCAGTTTCCGCGGACTAGCGGGGGGCTATGACAATGAGCAGTACTTC. It specifies CASSFRGLAGGYDNEQYF. This chain joins TRBV27 and TRBJ2-1; 14 bases map to TRBD2. With the DNA end fitting TRBJ2-7 better, the J assignment may be wrong. This CDR3 is built from 18 residues. CDR1 and CDR2 (germline): MNHEY, SMNVEV (reference sequence).

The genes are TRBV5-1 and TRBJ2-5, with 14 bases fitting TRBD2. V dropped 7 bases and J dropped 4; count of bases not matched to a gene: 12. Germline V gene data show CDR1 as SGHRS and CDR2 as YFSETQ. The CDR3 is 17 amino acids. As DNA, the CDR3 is TGCGCCAGCGCATCGGGACTAGCGGGGGCAAATGTAGAGACCCAGTACTTC. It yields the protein CASASGLAGANVETQYF. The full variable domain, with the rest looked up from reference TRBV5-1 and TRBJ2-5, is KAGVTQTPRYLIKTRGQQVTLSCSPISGHRSVSWYQQTPGQGLQFLFEYFSETQRNKGNFPGRFSGRQFSNSRSEMNVSTLELGDSALYLCASASGLAGANVETQYFGPGTRLLVL.

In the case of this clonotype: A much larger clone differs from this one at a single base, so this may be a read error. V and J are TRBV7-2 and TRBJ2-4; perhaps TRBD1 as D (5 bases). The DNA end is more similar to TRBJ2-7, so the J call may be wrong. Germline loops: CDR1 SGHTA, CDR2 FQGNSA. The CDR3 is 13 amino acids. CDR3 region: CASSSAQGVEQYF. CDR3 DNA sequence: TGTGCCAGCAGCTCAGCGCAGGGTGTCGAGCAGTACTTC.

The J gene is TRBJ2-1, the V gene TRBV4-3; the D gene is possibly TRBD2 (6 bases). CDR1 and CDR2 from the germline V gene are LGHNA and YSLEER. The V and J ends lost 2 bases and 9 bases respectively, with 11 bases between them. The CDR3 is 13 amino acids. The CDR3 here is CASSQTGRGEQFF. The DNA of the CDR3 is TGCGCCAGCAGCCAAACTGGGCGGGGTGAGCAGTTCTTC.

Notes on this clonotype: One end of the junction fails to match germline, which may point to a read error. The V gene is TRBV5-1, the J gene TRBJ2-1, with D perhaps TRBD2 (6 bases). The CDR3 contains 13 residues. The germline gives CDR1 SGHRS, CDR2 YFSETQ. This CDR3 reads CASSARGYSEQFF. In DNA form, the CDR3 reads TGCGCCAGCAGCGCCCGGGGGTACAGTGAGCAGTTCTTC.

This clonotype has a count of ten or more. The CDR3 DNA reads as TGCAGTGCTAGTCGGGTCGGGGATTGGAATGAGCAGTTCTTC. Translation: CSASRVGDWNEQFF. The chain uses TRBV20-1 and TRBJ2-1; weak D call: TRBD2 (5 bases). Trimming left V 3 bases short and J 7 bases short, with 16 bases between. The CDR3 loop spans 14 amino acids. Germline-derived CDR1 and CDR2 are DFQATT and SNEGSKA (reference sequence).

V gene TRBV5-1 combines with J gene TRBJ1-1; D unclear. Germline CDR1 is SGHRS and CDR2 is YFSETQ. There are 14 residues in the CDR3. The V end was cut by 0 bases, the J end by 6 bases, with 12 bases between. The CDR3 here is CASSLAQGLAEAFF. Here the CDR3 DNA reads TGCGCCAGCAGCTTGGCCCAAGGGTTGGCTGAAGCTTTCTTT.

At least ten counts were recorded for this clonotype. CDR3 region: CASRDRGADTQYF. CDR3 DNA sequence: TGTGCCAGCCGGGACAGGGGCGCAGATACGCAGTATTTT. This chain joins TRBV6-5 and TRBJ2-3; 10 bases match TRBD1. V shed 8 bases, J shed 4 bases, and the junction held 3 bases outside the gene matches. The CDR3 loop spans 13 amino acids. Looked up from germline, CDR1 is MNHEY and CDR2 is SVGAGI.

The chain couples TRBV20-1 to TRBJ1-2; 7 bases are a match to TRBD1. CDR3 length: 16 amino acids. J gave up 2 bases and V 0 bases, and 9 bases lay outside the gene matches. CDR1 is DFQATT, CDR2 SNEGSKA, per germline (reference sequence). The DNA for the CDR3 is TGCAGTGCTAGAGATTGGATGCCAGGGGGGAACTATGGCTACACCTTC. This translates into CSARDWMPGGNYGYTF.

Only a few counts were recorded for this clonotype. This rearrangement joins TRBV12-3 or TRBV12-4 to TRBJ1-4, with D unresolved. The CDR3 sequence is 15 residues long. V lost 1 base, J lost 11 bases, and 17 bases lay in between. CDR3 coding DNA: TGTGCCAGCAGTTTAGGAGCAGTAGGAGGGAGGAAACTGTTTTTT. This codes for CASSLGAVGGRKLFF.

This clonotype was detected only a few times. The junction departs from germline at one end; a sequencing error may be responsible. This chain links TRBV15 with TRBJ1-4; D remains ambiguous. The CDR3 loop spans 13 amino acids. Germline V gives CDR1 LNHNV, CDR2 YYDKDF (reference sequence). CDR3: CATSREGYEKRFF. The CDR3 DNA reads TGTGCCACCAGCAGAGAAGGGTATGAAAAACGGTTTTTT. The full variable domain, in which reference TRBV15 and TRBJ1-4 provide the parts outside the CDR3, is DAMVIQNPRYQVTQFGKPVTLSCSQTLNHNVMYWYQQKSSQAPKLLFHYYDKDFNNEADTPDNFQSRRPNTSFCFLDIRSPGLGDTAMYLCATSREGYEKRFFGSGTQLSVL.

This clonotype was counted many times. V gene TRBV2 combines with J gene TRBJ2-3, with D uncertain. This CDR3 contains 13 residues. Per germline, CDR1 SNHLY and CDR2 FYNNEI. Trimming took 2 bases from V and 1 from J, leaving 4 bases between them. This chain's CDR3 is CASSEFRTDTQYF. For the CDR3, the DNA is TGTGCCAGCAGTGAATTTCGCACAGATACGCAGTATTTT.

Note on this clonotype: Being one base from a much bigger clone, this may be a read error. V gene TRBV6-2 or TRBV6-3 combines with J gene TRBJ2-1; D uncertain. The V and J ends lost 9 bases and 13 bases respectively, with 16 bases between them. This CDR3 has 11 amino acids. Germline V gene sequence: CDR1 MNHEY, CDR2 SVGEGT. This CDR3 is CASQKKETQFF. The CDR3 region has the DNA TGTGCCAGTCAGAAGAAAGAGACCCAGTTCTTC.

CDR3: CASSQAGAGELFF. The CDR3, as DNA: TGTGCCAGCAGCCAAGCGGGAGCCGGGGAGCTGTTTTTT. The V call is TRBV3-1, the J call TRBJ2-2; perhaps TRBD2 as D (6 bases). The germline V and J ends were trimmed by 1 base and 6 bases, with 6 bases remaining between them. CDR1 is LGHDT and CDR2 is YNNKEL in the germline V gene (reference sequence). The CDR3 length is 13 residues.